This T cell receptor (beta chain) was observed in a study of blood T cell repertoires in COVID-19. Overall study context: Acute-phase and convalescent COVID-19 samples originated in the United States, Italy and Spain. PBMCs, B-cell-depleted T cells, or T cells provided the cDNA or gDNA that made up the material.

Original handling: Cell counts per sample came from amplifying reference gene primers. TCRdb's table, derived via immunoSEQ multiplex PCR, lists solely in-frame clones and lacks some. The V and J calls and clone size come from that table; D and trimming were worked out from the DNA. The sample has 180,000 or so clones, 86% seen once; the top ten hold approximately 9.9%. The CDR3 has 12 residues. Trimming removed 5 bases from V and 10 bases from J; junction bases left unmatched: 3. Germline V gene lookup returns CDR1 MDHEN and CDR2 SYDVKM. The Seattle patients, enrolled during active infection, were followed longitudinally.

The sample consisted of peripheral blood. The gene calls are TRBV28 and TRBJ2-1, with 9 bases matching TRBD2. The source is a woman aged 60 to 75 with COVID-19, enrolled during active disease. The CDR3 DNA follows: TGTGCCAGCAGTGATAGCGGGGGAGAGCAGTTCTTC. It codes for CASSDSGGEQFF.